The 30 T cell receptor beta chains in this list originate from one sample, sequenced in a study of blood T cell repertoires in COVID-19. Assay: immunoSEQ multiplex PCR; the TCRdb copy retains only in-frame clones and omits some. The sample shows 110,000 or so clones, about 88% of them seen only once. Sequenced input: peripheral blood. These receptors all stem from a woman in her seventies who had recovered from COVID-19.

The chain recombines TRBV30 with TRBJ1-5; perhaps TRBD1 as D (5 bases). The CDR3 totals 16 residues. Between the trimmed V and J ends, which lost 2 bases and 0 bases, there was a span of 14 bases. CDR1 is GTSNPN, CDR2 SVGIG, per germline (reference sequence). The CDR3 sequence is CAWSSRDAYSNQPQHF. The CDR3 DNA reads as TGTGCCTGGAGTTCCAGGGATGCCTATAGCAATCAGCCCCAGCATTTT.

The chain employs TRBV29-1 and TRBJ1-1; D call uncertain. Trimming stripped 3 bases from V and 0 bases from J, with 8 bases between. The CDR3 is 13 residues long. Germline V lookup: CDR1 SQVTM, CDR2 ANQGSEA. The CDR3 sequence: CSVEGGMNTEAFF. The CDR3 DNA follows: TGCAGCGTTGAGGGAGGGATGAACACTGAAGCTTTCTTT.

The chain is built from TRBV5-1 and TRBJ2-1, with D unresolved. Germline V gene lookup returns CDR1 SGHRS and CDR2 YFSETQ. V was shortened by 0 bases and J by 0 bases, with 7 bases between the two germline ends. The CDR3 totals 15 residues. CDR3 residues: CASSLGLGSYNEQFF. The CDR3 DNA follows: TGCGCCAGCAGCTTGGGGCTAGGCTCCTACAATGAGCAGTTCTTC. The variable domain in full, completed from reference TRBV5-1 and TRBJ2-1, reads KAGVTQTPRYLIKTRGQQVTLSCSPISGHRSVSWYQQTPGQGLQFLFEYFSETQRNKGNFPGRFSGRQFSNSRSEMNVSTLELGDSALYLCASSLGLGSYNEQFFGPGTRLTVL.

The chain carries TRBV11-3 and TRBJ2-1; D possibly corresponds to TRBD2 (6 bases). The germline gives CDR1 SGHNT, CDR2 YENEEA. The CDR3 is 16 residues long. Trimming took off 5 bases at V and 0 bases at J, with 14 bases between the two ends. CDR3 sequence: CASSRSGLSSYNEQFF. The CDR3 nucleotides are TGTGCCAGCAGCCGTAGCGGCCTCAGCTCCTACAATGAGCAGTTCTTC.

This rearrangement joins TRBV7-3 to TRBJ2-2; a possible D gene is TRBD1 (6 bases). The germline V gene has CDR1 SGHTA and CDR2 FQGTGA. The CDR3 spans 15 residues. Trimming shortened V by 4 bases and J by 1 base, and 10 bases separated the two germline ends. Written as DNA, the CDR3 is TGTGCCAGCAGCTCCCTGGGACAGAACACCGGGGAGCTGTTTTTT. It specifies CASSSLGQNTGELFF.

CDR3 bases: TGTGCCAGTCATTCTTGGGACTCCCCCTACAATGAGCAGTTCTTC. Protein: CASHSWDSPYNEQFF. The chain uses TRBV3-1 (or the pseudogene TRBV3-2) and TRBJ2-1, with D possibly TRBD2 on 6 matching bases. The CDR3 runs 15 residues. V lost 9 bases and J lost 2, with 17 bases in between. Germline CDR1 and CDR2: LGHDT and YNNKEL (reference sequence).

The rearrangement joins TRBV5-6 to TRBJ2-1; a weak D match, TRBD2 (5 bases). Germline lookup yields CDR1 SGHDT and CDR2 YYEEEE. V was trimmed by 6 bases and J by 3 bases, leaving 13 bases between them. The CDR3 contains 14 residues. CDR3 in amino acids: CASTLGAGYNEQFF. The CDR3 region has the DNA TGTGCCAGCACCCTCGGTGCGGGCTACAATGAGCAGTTCTTC.

The CDR3 sequence: CAWSGHSGNTIYF. Here the CDR3 DNA reads TGTGCCTGGTCGGGACACTCTGGAAACACCATATATTTT. J is TRBJ1-3 and V is TRBV30, with a possible D match to TRBD1 (6 bases). The CDR3 totals 13 residues. V was cut by 5 bases and J by 0 bases, with 8 bases left in between. Germline values: CDR1 GTSNPN, CDR2 SVGIG (reference sequence).

The V and J genes are TRBV5-1 and TRBJ1-2; D unclear. CDR1 is SGHRS and CDR2 is YFSETQ in the germline V gene. Trimming took 0 bases from V and 4 from J, leaving 4 bases between them. This CDR3 is built from 12 residues. DNA for the CDR3: TGCGCCAGCAGCTTGGGGGCCTATGGCTACACCTTC. It translates to CASSLGAYGYTF.

V and J are TRBV7-2 and TRBJ2-5; a weak D match, TRBD1 (6 bases). Germline V CDR1 and CDR2: SGHTA, FQGNSA. CDR3 length: 12 amino acids. Trimming pared 6 bases from V and 3 bases from J, leaving 8 bases between. The CDR3 DNA reads as TGTGCCAGCAGACGACAGGAAGAGACCCAGTACTTC. This codes for CASRRQEETQYF.

This clone was detected once. The rearrangement links TRBV28 to TRBJ1-1; D remains unclear. The CDR3 contains 11 residues. Trimming stripped 7 bases from V and 0 bases from J, with 3 bases between. The germline V gene encodes CDR1 MDHEN and CDR2 SYDVKM. The CDR3 DNA sequence: TGTGCCAGCATTATGAACACTGAAGCTTTCTTT. Translating gives CASIMNTEAFF.

This chain joins TRBV7-2 and TRBJ1-2; 8 bases are a match to TRBD1. This CDR3 contains 16 residues. V dropped 5 bases and J dropped 4; count of bases not matched to a gene: 12. Germline assignment: CDR1 SGHTA and CDR2 FQGNSA. CDR3: CASSPVTTGGGYGYTF. The CDR3 coding sequence is TGTGCCAGCAGCCCGGTTACTACAGGGGGTGGCTATGGCTACACCTTC.

This clone was found a few times. The V call is TRBV4-2, the J call TRBJ1-5, with 11 positions matching TRBD1. Germline CDR1 LGHNA, CDR2 YNFKEQ. V dropped 8 bases and J dropped 7; count of bases not matched to a gene: 4. The CDR3 totals 13 residues. The CDR3 region has the DNA TGTGCCAGCGGACAGGGGGCCGGACAGCCCCAGCATTTT. Its translation is CASGQGAGQPQHF.

This chain uses TRBV12-3 or TRBV12-4 with TRBJ2-1; unclear D gene. V dropped 6 bases and J dropped 0 bases, with 6 bases sitting between them. The CDR3 consists of 13 residues. CDR3 nucleotides: TGTGCCAGCAGGGAGAACTCCTACAATGAGCAGTTCTTC. Its protein is CASRENSYNEQFF.

This clone has just one count. The chain combines TRBV5-1 with TRBJ1-4, with D maybe TRBD1 (5 bases). V gave up 3 bases and J gave up 6 bases, with 12 bases separating them. The CDR3 runs to 14 residues. CDR1 and CDR2 (germline): SGHRS, YFSETQ. For the CDR3, the DNA is TGCGCCAGCAGCTGGAGGGGTTATGATGAAAAACTGTTTTTT. Its translation is CASSWRGYDEKLFF.

The chain links TRBV6-6 to TRBJ2-7; 10 bases match TRBD1. CDR3 size: 17 residues. J gave up 4 bases and V 5 bases, and 14 bases lay outside the gene matches. Germline CDR1 is MNHNY and CDR2 is SVGAGI (reference sequence). This CDR3 is CASSPRTTGTGVYEQYF. The CDR3, as DNA: TGTGCCAGCAGTCCGCGCACCACCGGGACAGGGGTTTACGAGCAGTACTTC.

The J gene is TRBJ2-5, the V gene TRBV7-2; the D is unclear. V lost 5 bases, J lost 5 bases, and 12 bases lay in between. This CDR3 has 13 residues. CDR1 and CDR2 from the germline V gene are SGHTA and FQGNSA. CDR3 sequence (DNA): TGTGCCAGCAGCGCGGTCGGGTATGAGACCCAGTACTTC. It yields the protein CASSAVGYETQYF.

The chain combines TRBV9 with TRBJ2-5, with 8 bases fitting TRBD2. The CDR3 length is 16 residues. Germline loops: CDR1 SGDLS, CDR2 YYNGEE. The junction had 6 bases not matched to a gene; V was cut back by 0 bases and J by 2 bases. CDR3 DNA: TGTGCCAGCAGCGTAGCGGCGGCGGGAGGTCAAGAGACCCAGTACTTC. Residues: CASSVAAAGGQETQYF. Combining the CDR3 with reference TRBV9 and TRBJ2-5 gives the whole variable domain DSGVTQTPKHLITATGQRVTLRCSPRSGDLSVYWYQQSLDQGLQFLIQYYNGEERAKGNILERFSAQQFPDLHSELNLSSLELGDSALYFCASSVAAAGGQETQYFGPGTRLLVL.

This chain joins TRBV6-5 and TRBJ2-1; possibly TRBD2 for D (5 bases). The CDR3 covers 13 residues. V lost 0 bases, J lost 15 bases, and 15 bases lay in between. Looked up from germline, CDR1 is MNHEY and CDR2 is SVGAGI. The CDR3 reads CASSYSPSRGMFF. The CDR3 DNA reads as TGTGCCAGCAGTTACTCACCTAGCCGAGGGATGTTCTTC.

V usage is TRBV5-4 and J usage is TRBJ2-7; 8 positions agree with TRBD1. Germline CDR1 is SGHNT and CDR2 is YYREEE (reference sequence). There are 15 residues in the CDR3. Trimming at V came to 4 bases and at J to 6 bases, leaving 12 bases not matched to a gene. CDR3: CASSGPDRGFSEQYF. For the CDR3, the DNA is TGTGCCAGCAGCGGGCCCGACAGGGGCTTTAGCGAGCAGTACTTC. The full variable domain, rest sourced from reference TRBV5-4 and TRBJ2-7, is ETGVTQSPTHLIKTRGQQVTLRCSSQSGHNTVSWYQQALGQGPQFIFQYYREEENGRGNFPPRFSGLQFPNYSSELNVNALELDDSALYLCASSGPDRGFSEQYFGPGTRLTVT.

The chain combines TRBV6-4 with TRBJ2-7; TRBD1 matches 7 bases. J gave up 4 bases and V 8 bases, and 8 bases lay outside the gene matches. The CDR3 loop spans 13 amino acids. Germline V gene lookup returns CDR1 MRHNA and CDR2 SNTAGT. The CDR3 nucleotides read TGTGCCAGCGCCCGGGACAGAGGTTACGAGCAGTACTTC. Protein: CASARDRGYEQYF.

The rearrangement joins TRBV4-3 to TRBJ1-1; weak D call: TRBD1 (5 bases). V lost 0 bases and J 1 base, leaving 12 bases between the germline ends. Germline assignment: CDR1 LGHNA and CDR2 YSLEER. This CDR3 has 16 residues. CDR3 coding DNA: TGCGCCAGCAGCCAAGATTTGGGGCAGGGGAACACTGAAGCTTTCTTT. It yields the protein CASSQDLGQGNTEAFF.

The chain couples TRBV20-1 to TRBJ1-3; D is perhaps TRBD1 (5 bases). Germline values: CDR1 DFQATT, CDR2 SNEGSKA (reference sequence). V dropped 3 bases and J dropped 2 bases, with 11 bases sitting between them. This CDR3 region has 14 residues. CDR3 nucleotides: TGCAGTGCTAGTAAGGAGGGACCTGGAAACACCATATATTTT. It specifies CSASKEGPGNTIYF.

The chain recombines TRBV5-5 with TRBJ2-4, with a possible D match to TRBD1 (6 bases). The germline gives CDR1 SGHKS, CDR2 YYEKEE (reference sequence). Trimming took 0 bases from V and 6 from J, leaving 10 bases between them. CDR3 length equals 14 residues. In DNA form, the CDR3 reads TGTGCCAGCAGCTTGGTACAGGGTGGAAACATTCAGTACTTC. Protein product: CASSLVQGGNIQYF.

The V call is TRBV11-3, the J call TRBJ2-3; D is possibly TRBD2 (5 bases). Trimming took 5 bases from V and 2 from J, leaving 11 bases between them. CDR1 SGHNT and CDR2 YENEEA come from the germline V gene. The CDR3 is 14 residues long. The CDR3 DNA is TGTGCCAGCAGCCACGGACTCAACACAGATACGCAGTATTTT. Encoded protein: CASSHGLNTDTQYF.

The CDR3 spells CASSPQRVQPQHF. The CDR3 nucleotides are TGCGCCAGCAGCCCCCAGAGGGTCCAGCCCCAGCATTTT. The rearrangement links TRBV5-1 to TRBJ1-5; D remains ambiguous. The CDR3 is made up of 13 amino acids. Trimming stripped 4 bases from V and 7 bases from J, with 12 bases between. Germline values: CDR1 SGHRS, CDR2 YFSETQ.

V is TRBV2 and J is TRBJ2-3, with D maybe TRBD2 (5 bases). Germline lookup yields CDR1 SNHLY and CDR2 FYNNEI. This CDR3 spans 12 amino acids. V was trimmed by 10 bases and J by 6 bases, leaving 14 bases between them. This CDR3 is CATPSTGDTQYF. The CDR3, as DNA: TGTGCCACACCCTCTACGGGGGATACGCAGTATTTT.

V gene TRBV18 combines with J gene TRBJ2-7, with D unclear. V shed 9 bases and J shed 6 bases, with 21 bases lying between them. Germline loops: CDR1 KGHSH, CDR2 LQKENI. The CDR3 runs to 14 residues. This CDR3 is CASSVVTPPSEQYF. CDR3 coding DNA: TGTGCCAGTTCAGTTGTTACACCTCCTTCCGAGCAGTACTTC.

The chain has TRBV5-1 and TRBJ2-7; TRBD1 agrees at 7 bases. The germline V gene has CDR1 SGHRS and CDR2 YFSETQ. The CDR3 totals 14 residues. The V gene end was trimmed by 4 bases and the J gene end by 2 bases; junction bases not matched to a gene: 6. CDR3 DNA sequence: TGCGCCAGCAGCCACCGGGACAGTCCCTACGAGCAGTACTTC. As protein: CASSHRDSPYEQYF.

The CDR3 reads CARSLAGRVAENIQYF. The CDR3 coding sequence is TGTGCCAGAAGCTTGGCCGGGAGGGTAGCGGAGAACATTCAGTACTTC. The V call is TRBV5-3, the J call TRBJ2-4, with TRBD2 identical over 8 bases. TRBV5-3 is recorded as an ORF, its role being uncertain. V lost 0 bases and J lost 7; bases outside the gene matches: 9. The CDR3 totals 16 residues.